The 5 T cell receptor beta chains below were found in one sample sequenced in a study of CD8+CD57+ T cells in acquired aplastic anemia. CDR3 and TCR beta VDJ profiling relied on genomic DNA as the template. TCRdb re-called the reads through MiXCR, storing one row per CDR3 protein. The sample has roughly 61,000 distinct CDR3 sequences, about 56% seen once. The sample taken for sequencing was sorted CD4+, CD8+, or CD8+CD57+ T cells (not recorded which) from PBMCs. The receptors come from a human donor in good health, serving as a control.

This clonotype was picked up many times. The V gene is TRBV3-1, the J gene TRBJ2-7; no reliable D call. Trimming cost V 3 bases and J 0 bases, with 9 bases left between them. Germline V gives CDR1 LGHDT, CDR2 YNNKEL (reference sequence). CDR3 length equals 14 residues. Here the CDR3 reads CASSQGRSSYEQYF. The DNA for the CDR3 is TGTGCCAGCAGCCAGGGTAGGAGCTCCTACGAGCAGTACTTC.

Concerning this clonotype: One junction end disagrees with the germline gene, perhaps due to a read error. The V gene is TRBV20-1, the J gene TRBJ1-2; TRBD1 matches at 12 bases. The CDR3 has 12 amino acids. The germline CDR1 and CDR2 sequences are DFQATT and SNEGSKA (reference sequence). Here the CDR3 reads CGARDRGQGYTF. CDR3 in DNA: TGCGGTGCCCGGGACAGGGGGCAGGGCTACACCTTC.

This clonotype came up many times. The chain links TRBV4-1 to TRBJ1-4; the match to TRBD1 covers 10 bases. With V trimmed by 3 bases and J by 7 bases, 8 bases remained unmatched. Germline CDR1 reads MGHRA; CDR2 reads YSYEKL. This CDR3 spans 16 amino acids. CDR3 protein: CASSHPKGQGSEKLFF. In DNA form, the CDR3 reads TGCGCCAGCAGCCATCCCAAGGGACAGGGGAGTGAAAAACTGTTTTTT.

Comments on this clonotype: An end of the junction differs from the germline gene, which may be a read error. The J gene is TRBJ1-4, the V gene TRBV19; the match to TRBD1 covers 7 bases. Germline lookup yields CDR1 LNHDA and CDR2 SQIVND (reference sequence). This CDR3 region has 14 residues. The CDR3 reads CASSIGRGSEKLFF. The CDR3 coding sequence is TGTGCTAGTAGTATCGGCAGGGGGAGCGAAAAACTGTTTTTT.

At least ten counts were recorded for this clonotype. The gene calls are TRBV6-1 and TRBJ1-2; TRBD1 is a possible D gene (5 bases). CDR1 is MNHNS and CDR2 is SASEGT in the germline V gene. Trimming shortened V by 1 base and J by 2 bases, and 11 bases separated the two germline ends. This CDR3 has 15 amino acids. DNA of the CDR3: TGTGCCAGCAGTGAAGAGGGGACGGAGAACTATGGCTACACCTTC. This codes for CASSEEGTENYGYTF.